This TCR beta chain was obtained from a study of Ad26.COV2.S vaccination and SARS-CoV-2 variants. Findings and limits, study-wide: Marked by substantial breadth, spike-specific CD8+ and CD4+ T cell responses were reportedly seen after vaccination. Among vaccine recipients, spike-specific TCR breadth exceeded that of placebo recipients.

Germline CDR1 is SGHAT and CDR2 is FQNNGV. V was clipped by 1 base and J by 8 bases, with 11 bases between them. This CDR3 is 13 amino acids long. Libraries were prepared by immunoSEQ multiplex PCR; TCRdb keeps only in-frame clonotypes and omits some of them. There are 350,000 to 400,000 clones in the sample; approximately 86% occur only once, and 3.5% lies in the top ten. The treatment denotes: around 19 received Ad26.COV2.S at low or high dose, single or two shots; about 5 received placebo; per-sample allocation not given. Samples analyzed were those drawn on day 63 after the first vaccine or placebo injection. Immunization relied on an Ad26 vector, which expressed Wuhan-strain SARS-CoV-2 spike. With regard to this clone: Its antigen is currently unknown.

The input for sequencing was peripheral blood, taken in a trial of Ad26.COV2.S vaccine versus placebo. The sequence derives from a person between 18 and 60 years old who received the Ad26.COV2.S COVID-19 vaccine or a placebo. This chain links TRBV11-2 with TRBJ1-1; D not certain. The CDR3, as DNA: TGTGCCAGCAGCTTAGGGGGTCGGCTGGAAGCTTTCTTT. Encoded protein: CASSLGGRLEAFF.